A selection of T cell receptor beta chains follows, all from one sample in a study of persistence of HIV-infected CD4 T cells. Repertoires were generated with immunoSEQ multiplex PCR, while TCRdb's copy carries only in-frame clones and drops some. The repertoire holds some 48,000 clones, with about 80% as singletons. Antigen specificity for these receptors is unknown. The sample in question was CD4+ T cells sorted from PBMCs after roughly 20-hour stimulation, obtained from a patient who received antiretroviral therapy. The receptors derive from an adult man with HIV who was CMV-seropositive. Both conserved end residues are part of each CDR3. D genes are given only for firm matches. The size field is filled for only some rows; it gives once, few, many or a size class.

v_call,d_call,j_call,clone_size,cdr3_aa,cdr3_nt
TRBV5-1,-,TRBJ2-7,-,CASSLDRDTYEQYF,TGCGCCAGCAGCTTGGACAGGGACACCTACGAGCAGTACTTC
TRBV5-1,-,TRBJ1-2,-,CASSQGLFYGYTF,TGCGCCAGCAGCCAGGGACTCTTCTATGGCTACACCTTC
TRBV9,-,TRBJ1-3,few,CASSSTTGGSGNTIYF,TGTGCCAGCAGCTCTACGACAGGTGGCTCTGGAAACACCATATATTTT
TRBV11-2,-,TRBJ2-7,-,CASSWSSYEQYF,TGTGCCAGCAGCTGGAGCTCCTACGAGCAGTACTTC
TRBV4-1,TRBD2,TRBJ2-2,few,CASSVTSGWDTGELFF,TGCGCCAGCAGCGTTACTAGCGGTTGGGACACCGGGGAGCTGTTTTTT
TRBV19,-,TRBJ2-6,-,CASSIIRAGLLSGANVLTF,TGTGCCAGTAGTATTATTAGGGCAGGTCTACTCTCTGGGGCCAACGTCCTGACTTTC
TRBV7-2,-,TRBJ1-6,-,CASSPPGVSDSPLHF,TGTGCCAGCAGCCCCCCGGGGGTTTCAGATTCACCCCTCCACTTT
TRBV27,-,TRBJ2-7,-,CASGRSPSYEQYF,TGTGCCAGCGGTCGGAGCCCCTCCTACGAGCAGTACTTC
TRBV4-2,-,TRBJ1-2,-,CASSQVVLGAGSYGYTF,TGTGCCAGCAGCCAAGTCGTATTGGGGGCAGGATCCTATGGCTACACCTTC
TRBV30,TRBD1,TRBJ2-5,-,CAWSTRQGPGETQYF,TGTGCCTGGAGTACCAGACAGGGGCCCGGGGAGACCCAGTACTTC
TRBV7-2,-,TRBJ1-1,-,CASSWYPYTEAFF,TGTGCCAGCAGCTGGTACCCGTACACTGAAGCTTTCTTT
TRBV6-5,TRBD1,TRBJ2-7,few,CASRRDRGYEQYF,TGTGCCAGCCGCCGGGACAGGGGCTACGAGCAGTACTTC
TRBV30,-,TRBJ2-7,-,CAWSRGTYEQYF,TGTGCCTGGAGCAGGGGTACCTACGAGCAGTACTTC
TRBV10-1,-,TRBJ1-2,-,CATYEYLKDHNYGYTF,TGCGCCACCTACGAGTACTTGAAGGATCATAACTATGGCTACACCTTC
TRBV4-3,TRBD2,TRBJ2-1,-,CASSQVTSGRAIYNEQFF,TGCGCCAGCAGCCAAGTGACTAGCGGGAGGGCAATATACAATGAGCAGTTCTTC
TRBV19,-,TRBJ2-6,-,CAIQSRPGSGANVLTF,TGTGCCATTCAGAGCCGTCCTGGCTCTGGGGCCAACGTCCTGACTTTC
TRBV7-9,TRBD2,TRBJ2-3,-,CASSYSGGATDTQYF,TGTGCCAGCAGTTATAGCGGGGGGGCCACAGATACGCAGTATTTT
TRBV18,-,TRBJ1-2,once,CASSPGWQVDYGYTF,TGTGCCAGCTCACCAGGTTGGCAGGTCGACTATGGCTACACCTTC
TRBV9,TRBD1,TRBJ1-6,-,CASSVGGTGISPLHF,TGTGCCAGCAGCGTAGGAGGGACAGGGATATCACCCCTCCACTTT
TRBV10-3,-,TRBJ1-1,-,CAISDPQGAREAFF,TGTGCCATCAGTGACCCACAGGGAGCAAGAGAAGCTTTCTTT
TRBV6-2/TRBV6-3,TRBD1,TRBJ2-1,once,CASSSRDRVYNEQFF,TGTGCCAGCAGTTCCCGGGACAGGGTTTACAATGAGCAGTTCTTC
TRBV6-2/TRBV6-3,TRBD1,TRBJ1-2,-,CASSYSRTGVDGYTF,TGTGCCAGCAGTTACTCCCGGACAGGGGTGGATGGCTACACCTTC
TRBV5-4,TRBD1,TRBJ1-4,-,CASSLAETGSEKLFF,TGTGCCAGCAGCTTGGCCGAGACAGGGAGTGAAAAACTGTTTTTT
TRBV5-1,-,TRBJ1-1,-,CASSGLKWRDTEAFF,TGCGCCAGCAGCGGCCTAAAATGGCGGGACACTGAAGCTTTCTTT
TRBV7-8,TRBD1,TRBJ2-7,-,CASSQRGQIAYEQYF,TGTGCCAGCAGCCAACGGGGACAGATAGCCTACGAGCAGTACTTC
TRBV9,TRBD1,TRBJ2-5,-,CASSVAFGTAQETQYF,TGTGCCAGCAGCGTAGCTTTCGGGACAGCTCAAGAGACCCAGTACTTC
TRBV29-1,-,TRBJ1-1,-,CSVLKGGNTEAFF,TGCAGCGTCCTTAAGGGTGGGAACACTGAAGCTTTCTTT
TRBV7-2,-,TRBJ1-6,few,CASSLRVGGGANSPLHF,TGTGCCAGCAGCTTAAGGGTAGGCGGGGGGGCAAATTCACCCCTCCACTTT
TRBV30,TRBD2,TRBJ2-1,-,CAWSVSSGTYNEQFF,TGTGCCTGGAGTGTGAGTAGCGGGACTTACAATGAGCAGTTCTTC
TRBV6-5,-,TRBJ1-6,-,CASRPDGGFYSPLHF,TGTGCCAGCAGACCTGACGGGGGGTTCTATTCACCCCTCCACTTT
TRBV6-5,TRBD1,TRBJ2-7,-,CASTRNGDRSRF,TGTGCCAGCACCCGAAACGGGGACAGGTCAAGATTC
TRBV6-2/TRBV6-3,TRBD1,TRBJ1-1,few,CASSVGQGEAFF,TGTGCCAGCAGTGTGGGACAGGGTGAAGCTTTCTTT
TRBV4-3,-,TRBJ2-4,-,CASSHSGGGLKNIQYF,TGCGCCAGCAGCCATTCCGGCGGCGGCCTCAAAAACATTCAGTACTTC
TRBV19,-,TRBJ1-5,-,CASSIEGVQPQHF,TGTGCCAGTAGTATAGAAGGAGTCCAGCCCCAGCATTTT
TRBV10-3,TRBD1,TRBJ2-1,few,CAISERTGFYNEQFF,TGTGCCATCAGTGAAAGGACAGGGTTTTACAATGAGCAGTTCTTC
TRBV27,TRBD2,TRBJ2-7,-,CASAASGRYEQYF,TGTGCCAGCGCGGCAAGCGGGAGGTACGAGCAGTACTTC
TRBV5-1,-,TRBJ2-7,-,CASRPETYEQYF,TGCGCCAGCAGGCCAGAGACCTACGAGCAGTACTTC
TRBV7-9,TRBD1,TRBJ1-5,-,CASSRSGQAISQPQHF,TGTGCCAGCAGCCGTTCCGGACAGGCAATCTCTCAGCCCCAGCATTTT
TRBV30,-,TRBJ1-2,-,CAWGQDSGHYGYTF,TGTGCCTGGGGTCAGGACAGCGGACACTATGGCTACACCTTC
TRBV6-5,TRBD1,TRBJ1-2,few,CASSYKGADGYTF,TGTGCCAGCAGTTACAAGGGGGCGGATGGCTACACCTTC
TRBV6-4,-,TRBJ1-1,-,CASSRDSLNTEAFF,TGTGCCAGCAGTAGGGACTCTCTGAACACTGAAGCTTTCTTT
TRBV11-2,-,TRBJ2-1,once,CASSVRSGLSYNEQFF,TGTGCCAGCAGCGTTAGATCCGGACTATCCTACAATGAGCAGTTCTTC
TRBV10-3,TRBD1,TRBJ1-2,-,CATDPTGDYGYTF,TGTGCCACCGATCCTACAGGGGACTATGGCTACACCTTC